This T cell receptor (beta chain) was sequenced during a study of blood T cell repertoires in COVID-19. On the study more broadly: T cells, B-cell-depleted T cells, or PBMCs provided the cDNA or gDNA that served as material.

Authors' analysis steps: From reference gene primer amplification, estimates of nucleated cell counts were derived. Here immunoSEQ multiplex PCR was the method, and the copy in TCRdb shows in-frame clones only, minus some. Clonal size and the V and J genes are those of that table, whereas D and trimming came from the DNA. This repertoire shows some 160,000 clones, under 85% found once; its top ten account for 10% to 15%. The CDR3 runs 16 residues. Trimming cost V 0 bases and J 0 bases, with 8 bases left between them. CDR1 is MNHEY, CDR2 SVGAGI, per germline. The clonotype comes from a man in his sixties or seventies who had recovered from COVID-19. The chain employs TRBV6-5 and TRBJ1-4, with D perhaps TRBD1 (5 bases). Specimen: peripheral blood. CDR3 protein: CASSYSGATTNEKLFF. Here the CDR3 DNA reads TGTGCCAGCAGTTACTCAGGGGCAACAACTAATGAAAAACTGTTTTTT.